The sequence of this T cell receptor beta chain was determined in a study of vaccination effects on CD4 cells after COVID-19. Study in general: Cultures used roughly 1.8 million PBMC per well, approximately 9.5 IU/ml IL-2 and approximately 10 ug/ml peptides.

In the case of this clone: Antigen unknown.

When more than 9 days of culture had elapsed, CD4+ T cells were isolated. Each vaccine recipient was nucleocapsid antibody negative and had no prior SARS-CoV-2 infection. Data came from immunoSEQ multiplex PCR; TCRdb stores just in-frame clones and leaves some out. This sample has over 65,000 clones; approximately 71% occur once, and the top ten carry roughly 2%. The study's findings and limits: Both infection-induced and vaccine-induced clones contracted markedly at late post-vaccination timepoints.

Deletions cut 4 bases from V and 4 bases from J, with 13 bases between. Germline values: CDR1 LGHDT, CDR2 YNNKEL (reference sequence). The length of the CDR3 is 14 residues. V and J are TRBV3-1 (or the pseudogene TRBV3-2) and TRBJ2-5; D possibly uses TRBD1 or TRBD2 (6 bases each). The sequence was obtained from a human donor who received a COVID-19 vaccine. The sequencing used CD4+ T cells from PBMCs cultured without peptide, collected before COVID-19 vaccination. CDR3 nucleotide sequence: TGTGCCAGCAGCCCCGACGGGGGCGGAGAGACCCAGTACTTC. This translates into CASSPDGGGETQYF.